The next 19 T cell receptor beta chains were all read from a single sample in a study of shared clonotypes between healthy human individuals. Sequencing used immunoSEQ multiplex PCR; TCRdb keeps in-frame clones, though not all of them. The sample carries about 2.4 million clones, 80% to 95% recorded once. Sequenced sample: naive CD4+ T cells from PBMCs. Subset: CD45RA+ positively selected. The origin of the receptors is a man younger than 35 in good health. Some clones in this sample may be carry-over from other donors' samples.

Of note for this clone: Other DNA sequences within the sample encode an identical CDR3. The CDR3 DNA follows: TGCGCCAGCAGCTTGGGGCAGGCAGAGACCCAGTACTTC. Protein product: CASSLGQAETQYF. The chain has TRBV5-1 and TRBJ2-5; D unresolved. The CDR3 totals 13 residues. Germline CDR1 SGHRS, CDR2 YFSETQ. Trimming cost V 0 bases and J 4 bases, with 7 bases left between them.

This chain joins TRBV28 and TRBJ2-7, with 7 positions matching TRBD2. The CDR3 totals 17 residues. The V gene end was trimmed by 3 bases and the J gene end by 4 bases; junction bases not matched to a gene: 15. Germline CDR1 is MDHEN and CDR2 is SYDVKM. CDR3 nucleotides: TGTGCCAGCAGTTTTCCCTGGGGGAGGGCCCGTGGGTACGAGCAGTACTTC. Translation: CASSFPWGRARGYEQYF.

This rearrangement joins TRBV28 to TRBJ2-3; TRBD2 matches 10 bases. Germline V gene sequence: CDR1 MDHEN, CDR2 SYDVKM. CDR3 length equals 14 residues. Trimming at V came to 11 bases and at J to 4 bases, leaving 9 bases not matched to a gene. The CDR3 DNA follows: TGTGCCGTCCCTTCTAGCGGGAGACCAGATACGCAGTATTTT. Encoded protein: CAVPSSGRPDTQYF.

The chain employs TRBV30 and TRBJ1-3; D unresolved. CDR1 GTSNPN and CDR2 SVGIG come from the germline V gene (reference sequence). The CDR3 is 15 amino acids. Trimming removed 1 base from V and 2 bases from J, with 12 bases in between. CDR3 nucleotides: TGTGCCTGGAGTGCCCTTGACGGGACTGGAAACACCATATATTTT. Protein: CAWSALDGTGNTIYF.

The chain recombines TRBV27 with TRBJ2-2, with a tentative D call TRBD2 (5 bases). The CDR3 is 16 residues long. Germline V gene lookup returns CDR1 MNHEY and CDR2 SMNVEV (reference sequence). V dropped 4 bases and J dropped 3 bases, with 15 bases sitting between them. CDR3 nucleotides: TGTGCCAGCAGTTCCCTGAACGGGAAGTACACCGGGGAGCTGTTTTTT. This encodes CASSSLNGKYTGELFF.

The V gene is TRBV4-1, the J gene TRBJ1-1; D is unresolved. The CDR3 covers 18 residues. With 3 bases removed from V and 3 bases from J, the gap between germline ends came to 23 bases. CDR1 and CDR2 (germline): MGHRA, YSYEKL. The CDR3 DNA reads TGCGCCAGCAGCCAGTCCCCCTCTCGGTTCGGTCGGGACACTGAAGCTTTCTTT. Its translation: CASSQSPSRFGRDTEAFF.

The count of this clone is one. Other DNA sequences from this sample encode an identical CDR3 as well. The chain combines TRBV18 with TRBJ2-1; D gene unclear. CDR1 KGHSH and CDR2 LQKENI come from the germline V gene. The V and J ends lost 3 bases and 8 bases respectively, with 5 bases between them. This CDR3 is built from 11 residues. The CDR3 sequence: CASSPQDEQFF. Here the CDR3 DNA reads TGTGCCAGCTCACCCCAGGATGAGCAGTTCTTC.

Details on this clone: This CDR3 is also generated by other DNA sequences in the sample. V and J are TRBV2 and TRBJ2-3; 11 positions agree with TRBD1. The ends lost 4 bases at V and 3 bases at J; junction bases unmatched: 3. Per germline, CDR1 SNHLY and CDR2 FYNNEI. The CDR3 runs 15 residues. CDR3 DNA sequence: TGTGCCAGCAGTGCGGGACAGGGGGGAACAGATACGCAGTATTTT. It encodes CASSAGQGGTDTQYF. Full variable domain (rest looked up from reference TRBV2 and TRBJ2-3): EPEVTQTPSHQVTQMGQEVILRCVPISNHLYFYWYRQILGQKVEFLVSFYNNEISEKSEIFDDQFSVERPDGSNFTLKIRSTKLEDSAMYFCASSAGQGGTDTQYFGPGTRLTVL.

CDR3 coding DNA: TGCGCCAGCAGTCAAGCGGGAGTGGTTGGAGATACGCAGTATTTT. Its protein is CASSQAGVVGDTQYF. The V gene is TRBV5-1, the J gene TRBJ2-3, with 8 bases identical to TRBD2. The CDR3 sequence is 15 residues long. V lost 5 bases and J lost 5; bases outside the gene matches: 10. Germline V lookup: CDR1 SGHRS, CDR2 YFSETQ.

V usage is TRBV5-1 and J usage is TRBJ2-5; weak D call: TRBD2 (7 bases). Trimming left V 3 bases short and J 5 bases short, with 20 bases between. The CDR3 length is 16 residues. Germline loops: CDR1 SGHRS, CDR2 YFSETQ. The CDR3 DNA reads as TGCGCCAGCAGCTGGGGGGGCCGGGGGGCTACGGAGACCCAGTACTTC. This encodes CASSWGGRGATETQYF. The whole variable domain, remainder taken from reference TRBV5-1 and TRBJ2-5, is KAGVTQTPRYLIKTRGQQVTLSCSPISGHRSVSWYQQTPGQGLQFLFEYFSETQRNKGNFPGRFSGRQFSNSRSEMNVSTLELGDSALYLCASSWGGRGATETQYFGPGTRLLVL.

CDR3 nucleotide sequence: TGCGCCAGCAGCTTGGCTTCAGGGAACAATCAGCCCCAGCATTTT. Amino acids: CASSLASGNNQPQHF. J is TRBJ1-5 and V is TRBV5-1; D may be TRBD1 (5 bases). The V gene lost 0 bases and the J gene lost 3 bases, with 10 bases spanning the gap. Germline loops: CDR1 SGHRS, CDR2 YFSETQ. The CDR3 is made up of 15 amino acids.

This chain connects TRBV9 to TRBJ2-7; 8 bases are a match to TRBD1. Trimming at V came to 1 base and at J to 4 bases, leaving 1 base not matched to a gene. CDR3 size: 13 residues. Germline lookup yields CDR1 SGDLS and CDR2 YYNGEE. The CDR3 reads CASSVTGGYEQYF. For the CDR3, the DNA is TGTGCCAGCAGCGTAACAGGGGGTTACGAGCAGTACTTC.

This clone showed up just a few times. This sample includes further DNA sequences coding for the same CDR3. This sequence joins TRBV6-5 and TRBJ1-1; 8 positions match TRBD1. The ends lost 3 bases at V and 1 base at J; junction bases unmatched: 1. CDR1 is MNHEY and CDR2 is SVGAGI in the germline V gene. The CDR3 runs 14 residues. CDR3 bases: TGTGCCAGCAGTTATGGACAGGGGAACACTGAAGCTTTCTTT. It encodes CASSYGQGNTEAFF.

The gene calls are TRBV5-1 and TRBJ2-3, with TRBD2 matching over 11 bases. The CDR3 sequence is 15 residues long. In germline, CDR1 is SGHRS, CDR2 YFSETQ. V lost 4 bases to trimming and J lost 5 bases; unmatched junction nucleotides: 6. CDR3 loop: CASSAGTSGKDTQYF. As DNA, the CDR3 is TGCGCCAGCAGCGCCGGGACTAGCGGAAAAGATACGCAGTATTTT. The variable domain in full, with the rest retrieved from reference TRBV5-1 and TRBJ2-3, is KAGVTQTPRYLIKTRGQQVTLSCSPISGHRSVSWYQQTPGQGLQFLFEYFSETQRNKGNFPGRFSGRQFSNSRSEMNVSTLELGDSALYLCASSAGTSGKDTQYFGPGTRLTVL.

The chain combines TRBV5-1 with TRBJ1-5; D is ambiguous. Germline V gene lookup returns CDR1 SGHRS and CDR2 YFSETQ. The V end was cut by 4 bases, the J end by 4 bases, with 9 bases between. This CDR3 is 13 amino acids long. The CDR3 reads CASSTGPNQPQHF. The CDR3 DNA reads as TGCGCCAGCAGCACGGGCCCAAATCAGCCCCAGCATTTT. Looking up the rest from reference TRBV5-1 and TRBJ1-5 gives the full variable domain: KAGVTQTPRYLIKTRGQQVTLSCSPISGHRSVSWYQQTPGQGLQFLFEYFSETQRNKGNFPGRFSGRQFSNSRSEMNVSTLELGDSALYLCASSTGPNQPQHFGDGTRLSIL.

This clone appeared once. V is TRBV28 and J is TRBJ2-1; unclear D gene. The V end lost 2 bases, the J end lost 9 bases, and 14 bases lay between the germline ends. CDR1 and CDR2 from the germline V gene are MDHEN and SYDVKM. The CDR3 totals 14 residues. The CDR3 sequence: CASSLESPVAEQFF. Written as DNA, the CDR3 is TGTGCCAGCAGTTTAGAAAGTCCGGTAGCTGAGCAGTTCTTC.

The gene calls are TRBV19 and TRBJ2-1, with D hard to call. The germline CDR1 and CDR2 sequences are LNHDA and SQIVND (reference sequence). There are 13 residues in the CDR3. Between the trimmed V and J ends, which lost 6 bases and 10 bases, there was a span of 16 bases. The DNA of the CDR3 is TGTGCCAGTAGGGGGTACGGACCCAACGAGCAGTTCTTC. Translated, it gives CASRGYGPNEQFF.

This sequence joins TRBV7-3 and TRBJ2-5; 7 bases agree with TRBD2. V lost 0 bases, J lost 1 base, and 11 bases stayed unmatched. Germline CDR1 and CDR2: SGHTA and FQGTGA. This CDR3 has 18 amino acids. The CDR3 loop reads CASSLTSRASGFQETQYF. The CDR3 DNA is TGTGCCAGCAGCTTAACGAGTAGGGCTAGCGGTTTCCAAGAGACCCAGTACTTC.

The chain uses TRBV4-1 and TRBJ2-7; D is unresolved. The CDR3 runs 14 residues. CDR1 is MGHRA, CDR2 YSYEKL, per germline. V was clipped by 2 bases and J by 3 bases, with 11 bases between them. The CDR3 sequence: CASSQTDEIYEQYF. CDR3 in DNA: TGCGCCAGCAGCCAAACGGACGAGATCTACGAGCAGTACTTC.